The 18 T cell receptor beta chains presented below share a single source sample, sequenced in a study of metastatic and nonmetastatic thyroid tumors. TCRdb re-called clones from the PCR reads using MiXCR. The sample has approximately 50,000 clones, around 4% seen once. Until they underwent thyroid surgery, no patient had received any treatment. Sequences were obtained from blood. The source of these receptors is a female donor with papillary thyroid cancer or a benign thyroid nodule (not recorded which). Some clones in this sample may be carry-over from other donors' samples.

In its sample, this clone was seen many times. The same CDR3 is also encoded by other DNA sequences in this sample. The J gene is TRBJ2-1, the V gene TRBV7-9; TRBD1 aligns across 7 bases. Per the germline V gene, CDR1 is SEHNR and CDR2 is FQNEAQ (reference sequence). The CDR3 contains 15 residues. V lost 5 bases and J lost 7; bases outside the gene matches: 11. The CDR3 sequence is CASSTNRQGRNEQFF. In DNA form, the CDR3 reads TGTGCCAGCAGCACCAACAGACAGGGAAGGAATGAGCAGTTCTTC.

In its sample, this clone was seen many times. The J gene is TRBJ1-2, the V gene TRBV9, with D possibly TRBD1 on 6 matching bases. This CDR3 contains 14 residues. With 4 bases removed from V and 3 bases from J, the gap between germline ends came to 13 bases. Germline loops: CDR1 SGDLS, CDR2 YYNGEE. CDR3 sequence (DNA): TGTGCCAGCAGCCCGACACAGGGTCACTATGGCTACACCTTC. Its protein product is CASSPTQGHYGYTF.

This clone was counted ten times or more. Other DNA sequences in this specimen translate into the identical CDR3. The CDR3 loop reads CASSSDKGLAGGKETQYF. For the CDR3, the DNA is TGTGCCAGCAGTTCGGACAAGGGACTAGCGGGAGGAAAAGAGACCCAGTACTTC. The J gene is TRBJ2-5, the V gene TRBV12-3 or TRBV12-4; 15 bases are a match to TRBD2. This CDR3 region has 18 residues. With V trimmed by 4 bases and J by 3 bases, 9 bases remained unmatched.

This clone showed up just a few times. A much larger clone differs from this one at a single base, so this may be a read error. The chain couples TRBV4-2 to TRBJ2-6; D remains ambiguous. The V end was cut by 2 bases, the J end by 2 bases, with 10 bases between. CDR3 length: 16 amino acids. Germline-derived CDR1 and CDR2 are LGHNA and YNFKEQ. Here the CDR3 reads CASSQYWAAGANVLTF. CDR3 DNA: TGTGCCAGCAGCCAATATTGGGCTGCTGGGGCCAACGTCCTGACTTTC.

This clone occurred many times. This CDR3 reads CASSQDRIGGVSPLHF. As DNA, the CDR3 is TGTGCCAGCAGCCAAGATAGGATCGGAGGGGTGTCACCCCTCCACTTT. V usage is TRBV3-1 and J usage is TRBJ1-6, with D tentatively TRBD1 (5 bases). Germline values: CDR1 LGHDT, CDR2 YNNKEL (reference sequence). V dropped 0 bases and J dropped 10 bases, with 16 bases sitting between them. CDR3 length: 16 amino acids.

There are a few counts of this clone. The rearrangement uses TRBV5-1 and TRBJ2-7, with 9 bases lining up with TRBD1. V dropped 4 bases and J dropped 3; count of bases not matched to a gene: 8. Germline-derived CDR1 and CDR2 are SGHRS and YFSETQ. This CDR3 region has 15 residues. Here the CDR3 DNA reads TGCGCCAGCAGCCACGGGGACAGGGAGCTCTACGAGCAGTACTTC. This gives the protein CASSHGDRELYEQYF.

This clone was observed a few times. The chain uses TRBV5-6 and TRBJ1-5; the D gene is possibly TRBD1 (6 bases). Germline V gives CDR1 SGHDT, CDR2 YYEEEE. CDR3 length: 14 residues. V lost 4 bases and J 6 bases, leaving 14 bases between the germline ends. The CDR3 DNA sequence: TGTGCCAGCAGCATGGGGGGGGGGCTTCAGCCCCAGCATTTT. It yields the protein CASSMGGGLQPQHF.

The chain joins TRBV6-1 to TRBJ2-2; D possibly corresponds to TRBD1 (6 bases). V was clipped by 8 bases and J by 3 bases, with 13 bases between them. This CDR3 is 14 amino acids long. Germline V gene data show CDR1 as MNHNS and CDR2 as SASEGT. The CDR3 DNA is TGTGCCAGCCGGTCGGCAGGGGACACCGGGGAGCTGTTTTTT. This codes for CASRSAGDTGELFF.

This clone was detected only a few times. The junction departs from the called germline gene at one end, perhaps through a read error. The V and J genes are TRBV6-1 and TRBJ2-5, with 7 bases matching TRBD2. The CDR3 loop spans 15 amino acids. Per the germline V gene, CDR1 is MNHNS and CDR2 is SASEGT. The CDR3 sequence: CASSEASGGQETKYF. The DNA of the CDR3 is TGTGCCAGCAGTGAAGCGTCGGGAGGACAAGAGACCAAGTACTTC.

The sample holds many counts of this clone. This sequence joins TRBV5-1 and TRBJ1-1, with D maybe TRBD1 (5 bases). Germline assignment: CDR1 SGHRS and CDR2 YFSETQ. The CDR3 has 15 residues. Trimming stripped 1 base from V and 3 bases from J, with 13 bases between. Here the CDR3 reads CASSLSGPIYTEAFF. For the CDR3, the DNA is TGCGCCAGCAGCTTGTCAGGGCCAATTTACACTGAAGCTTTCTTT.

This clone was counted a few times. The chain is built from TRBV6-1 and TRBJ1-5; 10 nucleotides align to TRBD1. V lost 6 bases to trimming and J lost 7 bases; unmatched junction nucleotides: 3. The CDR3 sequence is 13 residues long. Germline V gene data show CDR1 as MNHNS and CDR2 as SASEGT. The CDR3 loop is CASRKTGGQPQHF. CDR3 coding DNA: TGTGCCAGCAGAAAGACAGGGGGCCAGCCCCAGCATTTT.

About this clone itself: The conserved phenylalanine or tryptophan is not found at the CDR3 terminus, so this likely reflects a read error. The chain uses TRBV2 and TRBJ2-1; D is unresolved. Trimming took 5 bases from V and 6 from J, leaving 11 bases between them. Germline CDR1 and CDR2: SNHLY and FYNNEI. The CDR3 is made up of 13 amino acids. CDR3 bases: TGTGCCAGCAGTTCCCGGACCCCCAATGAGCAGTTCCTC. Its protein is CASSSRTPNEQFL.

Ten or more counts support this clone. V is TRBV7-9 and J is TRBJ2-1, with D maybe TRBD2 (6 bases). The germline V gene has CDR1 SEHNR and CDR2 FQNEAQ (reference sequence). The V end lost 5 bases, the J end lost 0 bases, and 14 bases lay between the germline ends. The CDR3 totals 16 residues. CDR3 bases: TGTGCCAGCAGCGGACCGGGAGTCAGCTCCTACAATGAGCAGTTCTTC. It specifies CASSGPGVSSYNEQFF.

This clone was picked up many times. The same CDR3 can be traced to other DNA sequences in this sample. The CDR3 protein is CASSPLGGKNTEAFF. The CDR3 DNA reads as TGTGCCAGCTCACCGCTAGGGGGGAAGAACACTGAAGCTTTCTTT. V is TRBV18 and J is TRBJ1-1; D perhaps matches TRBD1 (6 bases). V was clipped by 3 bases and J by 1 base, with 12 bases between them. Germline V lookup: CDR1 KGHSH, CDR2 LQKENI. This CDR3 contains 15 residues. Filled out from reference TRBV18 and TRBJ1-1, the complete variable domain reads NAGVMQNPRHLVRRRGQEARLRCSPMKGHSHVYWYRQLPEEGLKFMVYLQKENIIDESGMPKERFSAEFPKEGPSILRIQQVVRGDSAAYFCASSPLGGKNTEAFFGQGTRLTVV.

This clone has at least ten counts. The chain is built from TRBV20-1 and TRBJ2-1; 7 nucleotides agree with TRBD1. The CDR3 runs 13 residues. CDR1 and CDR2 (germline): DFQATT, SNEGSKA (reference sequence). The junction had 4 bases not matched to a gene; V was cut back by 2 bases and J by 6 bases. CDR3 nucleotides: TGCAGTGCTAGATACAGGGGCTCCAATGAGCAGTTCTTC. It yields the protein CSARYRGSNEQFF.

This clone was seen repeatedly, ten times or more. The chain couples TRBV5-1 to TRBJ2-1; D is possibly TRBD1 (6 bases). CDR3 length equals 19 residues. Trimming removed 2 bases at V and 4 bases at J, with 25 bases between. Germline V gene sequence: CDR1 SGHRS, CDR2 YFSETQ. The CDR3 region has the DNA TGCGCCAGCAGCTTACGTTTCCAGGGGAGTAATGTTAGGTACAATGAGCAGTTCTTC. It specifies CASSLRFQGSNVRYNEQFF.

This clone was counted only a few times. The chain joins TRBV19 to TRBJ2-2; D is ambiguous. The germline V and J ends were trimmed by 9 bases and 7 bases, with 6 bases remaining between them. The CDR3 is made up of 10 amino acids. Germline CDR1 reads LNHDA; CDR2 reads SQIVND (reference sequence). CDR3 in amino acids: CASEHGELFF. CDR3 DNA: TGTGCCAGCGAGCACGGGGAGCTGTTTTTT.

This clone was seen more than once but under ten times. CDR3 residues: CASSLVGAHTEAFF. The CDR3 DNA reads as TGTGCCAGCAGCTTGGTGGGGGCTCACACTGAAGCTTTCTTT. This chain uses TRBV11-2 with TRBJ1-1, with a possible D match to TRBD1 (6 bases). The CDR3 is 14 residues long. V was clipped by 3 bases and J by 3 bases, with 11 bases between them. The germline V gene encodes CDR1 SGHAT and CDR2 FQNNGV.